Listed below are T cell receptor beta chains from one sample, sequenced in a study of blood T cell repertoires in COVID-19. Sequencing was performed with immunoSEQ multiplex PCR; in TCRdb, only in-frame clones are kept and a portion is missing. Of some 95,000 clones in the sample, approximately 90% are singletons; the top ten hold about 2.5%. Sequenced sample: peripheral blood. The receptors shown here come from a human donor with active COVID-19. The donor label of this sample is uncertain. CDR3s include the opening cysteine and the closing phenylalanine or tryptophan. The D gene is left open where the match is weak. Expanded clones get a size class; other rows say once, few or many, or leave the size out.

V	J	D	size	DNA	CDR3
TRBV5-1	TRBJ2-1	TRBD2	.	TGCGCCAGCAGCGCGGGACTAGCGTCCAATGAGCAGTTCTTC	CASSAGLASNEQFF
TRBV18	TRBJ2-2	.	.	TGTGCCAGCTCACCACCGATGAAGAGGGGGCGGGGCACCGGGGAGCTGTTTTTT	CASSPPMKRGRGTGELFF
TRBV2	TRBJ2-4	TRBD1	.	TGTGCCAGCAGACAAGGTCCGGGACAGGACAGTTGGTACTTC	CASRQGPGQDSWYF
TRBV4-1	TRBJ1-2	.	.	TGCGCCAGCAGCCATCGGGCTCGGAGGAATGGCTACACCTTC	CASSHRARRNGYTF
TRBV10-3	TRBJ2-1	.	few	TGTGCCATCAGTGGCAGGCCGGGGAATGAGCAGTTCTTC	CAISGRPGNEQFF
TRBV6-5	TRBJ1-3	TRBD1	.	TGTGCCAGCAGTAACAGGGGTTCTGGAAACACCATATATTTT	CASSNRGSGNTIYF
TRBV4-1	TRBJ2-2	.	.	TGCGCCAGCAGCCAAGTCCTGGGACAAATTAACGGGGAGCTGTTTTTT	CASSQVLGQINGELFF
TRBV2	TRBJ1-2	.	.	TGTGCCAGCATGAACAGGGACCACTATGGCTACACCTTC	CASMNRDHYGYTF
TRBV19	TRBJ2-7	TRBD1	.	TGTGCCAGTCGCAGGGGGTGGCAGGGGGCCTACGAGCAGTACTTC	CASRRGWQGAYEQYF
TRBV9	TRBJ2-5	.	.	TGTGCCAGCAACGGCGGGCGGGGGCGCCAAGAGACCCAGTACTTC	CASNGGRGRQETQYF
TRBV11-3	TRBJ2-3	TRBD2	.	TGTGCCAGCACTAGCGGGGGGTCTACTAGCACAGATACGCAGTATTTT	CASTSGGSTSTDTQYF
TRBV5-4	TRBJ2-7	TRBD2	.	TGTGCCAGCAGCTTGGCCTTAGCGGGACTTTCCTACGAGCAGTACTTC	CASSLALAGLSYEQYF
TRBV7-9	TRBJ1-1	TRBD1	.	TGTGCCAGCAGCTCGACAGGGAGTACTGAAGCTTTCTTT	CASSSTGSTEAFF
TRBV6-5	TRBJ2-1	.	once	TGTGCCAGCAGTTACTCGAGAGTGTACAATGAGCAGTTCTTC	CASSYSRVYNEQFF
TRBV21-1	TRBJ2-7	.	.	TGTGCCAGCAGCAAAGGTAACAGTGAGTACTACGAGCAGTACTTC	CASSKGNSEYYEQYF
TRBV2	TRBJ1-1	.	.	TGTGCCAGCAGTGACTACGGGGTTTTGGGCACTGAAGCTTTCTTT	CASSDYGVLGTEAFF
TRBV6-6	TRBJ1-4	.	.	TGTGCCAGCAGAAACACGGAGCAAATTAATGAAAAACTGTTTTTT	CASRNTEQINEKLFF
TRBV4-1	TRBJ1-4	.	.	TGCGCGCAAACAGGGTTTTCAACTAATGAAAAACTGTTTTTT	CAQTGFSTNEKLFF
TRBV5-1	TRBJ1-2	.	.	TGCGCCAGCAGCCCAGCAGGGGCCTATGGCTACACCTTC	CASSPAGAYGYTF
TRBV3-1/TRBV3-2	TRBJ2-3	TRBD2	.	TGTGCCAGCAGCCCCGGACTAGCGGGGGTTACAGATACGCAGTATTTT	CASSPGLAGVTDTQYF
TRBV27	TRBJ2-7	.	.	TGTGCCAGCAGTTTACGACGGGGGTCCTACGAGCAGTACTTC	CASSLRRGSYEQYF
TRBV15	TRBJ2-2	TRBD1	.	TGTGCCACCAGCAGAGGAACAGGGGTTGGCGGGGAGCTGTTTTTT	CATSRGTGVGGELFF
TRBV11-1	TRBJ1-2	TRBD1	.	TGTGCCAGCAGTCGCGGACAGGGGGGAGTTTATGGCTACACCTTC	CASSRGQGGVYGYTF
TRBV5-1	TRBJ2-7	TRBD1	.	TGCGCCAGCAGCCCCCAACCGACAGGGAGCGCTCTAGACGAGCAGTACTTC	CASSPQPTGSALDEQYF